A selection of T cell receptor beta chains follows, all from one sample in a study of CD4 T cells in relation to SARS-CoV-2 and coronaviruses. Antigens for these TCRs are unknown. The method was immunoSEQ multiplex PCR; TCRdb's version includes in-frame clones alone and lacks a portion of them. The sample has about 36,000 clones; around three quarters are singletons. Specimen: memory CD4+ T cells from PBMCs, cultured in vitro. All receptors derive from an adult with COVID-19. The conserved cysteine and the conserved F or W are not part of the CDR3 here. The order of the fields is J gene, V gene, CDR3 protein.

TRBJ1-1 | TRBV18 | AIPMRGEGLPNTEAF
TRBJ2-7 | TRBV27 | ASSFAGVSEQY
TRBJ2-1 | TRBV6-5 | ASSWDYTSEQF
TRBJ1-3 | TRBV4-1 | ASSTLGRSAGNTIY
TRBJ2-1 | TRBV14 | ASSQKGGPAYNEQF
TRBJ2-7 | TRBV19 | ASSSLQDYEQY
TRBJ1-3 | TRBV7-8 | ASSLLRAGNTIY
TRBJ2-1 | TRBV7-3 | ASSFREGYNEQF
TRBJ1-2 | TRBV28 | ASSRRGPNYGYT
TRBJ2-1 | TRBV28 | ASRSGGQVVDNEQF
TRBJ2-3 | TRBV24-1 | ATSDLDLSSESTDTQY
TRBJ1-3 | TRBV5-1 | ASSPEGGSGNTIY
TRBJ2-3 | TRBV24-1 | ATSDLQTDTQY
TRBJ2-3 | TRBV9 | ASSVGRGVDTQY
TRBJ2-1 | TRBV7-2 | ASSFGRHEQF
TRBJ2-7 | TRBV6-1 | ASSEAGGAGSHEQY
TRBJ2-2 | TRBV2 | ASKGLAGATGELF
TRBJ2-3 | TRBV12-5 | ASGAGDTQY
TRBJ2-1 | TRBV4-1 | ASSQVRPRSSGSLNEQF
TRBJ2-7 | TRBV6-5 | ASRKTRDNSYEQY
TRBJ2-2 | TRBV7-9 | ASSDAGRGSPGELF
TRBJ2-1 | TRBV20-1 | SGQGYNEQF
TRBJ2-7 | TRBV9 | ASSPRTSGSLRHEQY
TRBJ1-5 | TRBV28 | ASRSGTENQPQH
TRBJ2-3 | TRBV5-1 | ASSPQGRSDTQY
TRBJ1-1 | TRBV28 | ASRGPWVGEAF
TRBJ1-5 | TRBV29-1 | SVSSVGQPQH
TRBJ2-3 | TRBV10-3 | AISERESTDTQY
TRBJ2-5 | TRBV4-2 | ASSQEVRGSQETQY
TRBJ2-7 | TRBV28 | ASNPGALSYEQY
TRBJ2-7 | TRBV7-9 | ASSLGGTGSIREQY
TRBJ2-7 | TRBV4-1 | ASSQEFRGQGFYEQY
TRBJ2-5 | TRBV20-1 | SAEHQETQY
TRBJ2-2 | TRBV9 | ASSVSISMNTGELF
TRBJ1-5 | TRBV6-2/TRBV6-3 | ASSFGTGARRSNQPQH
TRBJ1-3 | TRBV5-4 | ASSFTGTGNTIY
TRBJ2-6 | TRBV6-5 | ASRPQGAGANVLT
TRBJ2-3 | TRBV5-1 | ASSLAGGTPDTQY
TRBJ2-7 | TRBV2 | ASKNRGFPYEQY
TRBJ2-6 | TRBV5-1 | ASSLDDSLSGANVLT
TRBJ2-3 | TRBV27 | ASSRVGADTQY
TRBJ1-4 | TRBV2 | ASRGDRGPEKLF
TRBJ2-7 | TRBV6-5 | ASRVSGTMYEQY
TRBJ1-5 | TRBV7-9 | ASSTAMGQPQH
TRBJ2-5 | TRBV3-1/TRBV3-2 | ASSPTTGGRETQY
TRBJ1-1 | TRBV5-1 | ASSHNGGLNTEAF
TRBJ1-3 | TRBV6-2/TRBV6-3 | ASSSPDYRNTIY
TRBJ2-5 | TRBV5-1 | ASSLGVRERQETQY
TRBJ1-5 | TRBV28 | ASSSGGMLLEPQH
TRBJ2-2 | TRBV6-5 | ASRVSRPTGELF
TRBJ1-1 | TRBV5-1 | ASSLAAGGTEAF
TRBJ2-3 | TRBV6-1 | ASSEIQLTTQY
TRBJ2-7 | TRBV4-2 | ASSQGPGQSYEQY
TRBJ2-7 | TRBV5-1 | ASSAAVVTGTGVEQY
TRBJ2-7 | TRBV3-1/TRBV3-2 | ASSHTGTSSAQY
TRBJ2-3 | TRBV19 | ASSIGSGKRTARTDTQY
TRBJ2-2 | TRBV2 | ASRAIRGTGELF
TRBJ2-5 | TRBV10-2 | ARAKGVKETQY
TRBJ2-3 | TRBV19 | ASRRTGGRTDTQY